Listed below are T cell receptor beta chains from one sample, sequenced in a study of CD8+ T cells in alopecia areata. Here immunoSEQ multiplex PCR was the method, and the copy in TCRdb shows in-frame clones only, minus some. The data hold around 60,000 clones, with around 45% observed a single time. This specimen was CD8+ T cells sorted from blood, taken at approximately week 36, from a patient treated with tofacitinib. The receptor source for this set is a human donor with alopecia areata. The CDR3 runs from the conserved cysteine through the conserved F or W. D genes are given only for firm matches. Size values are once, few and many counts, or a class for expanded clones, and some rows have none.

few	TRBV27	13	TRBJ1-1	-	CASSYGRSTEAFF	TGTGCCAGCAGTTACGGACGGTCCACTGAAGCTTTCTTT
-	TRBV10-3	17	TRBJ2-1	-	CAISDRKDTISYNEQFF	TGTGCCATCAGTGATCGAAAGGACACTATATCCTACAATGAGCAGTTCTTC
-	TRBV27	14	TRBJ2-1	-	CASSLAGNYNEQFF	TGTGCCAGCAGTTTAGCGGGGAACTACAATGAGCAGTTCTTC
-	TRBV9	14	TRBJ2-7	TRBD2	CASSVGPGGYEQYF	TGTGCCAGCAGCGTAGGTCCGGGGGGCTACGAGCAGTACTTC
few	TRBV27	15	TRBJ2-7	-	CASSSLPGQLYEQYF	TGTGCCAGCAGTTCGCTCCCCGGACAGCTATACGAGCAGTACTTC
few	TRBV11-2	13	TRBJ2-5	-	CASSKLAPETQYF	TGTGCCAGCAGCAAACTAGCCCCCGAGACCCAGTACTTC
few	TRBV29-1	13	TRBJ2-3	TRBD2	CSVVAGSLDTQYF	TGCAGCGTTGTAGCGGGGAGTTTGGATACGCAGTATTTT
-	TRBV27	14	TRBJ2-7	-	CASSLADRVYEQYF	TGTGCCAGCAGTTTAGCGGACAGAGTATACGAGCAGTACTTC
-	TRBV5-6	12	TRBJ2-5	-	CASSAPGETQYF	TGTGCCAGCAGCGCCCCGGGAGAGACCCAGTACTTC
-	TRBV11-2	13	TRBJ2-3	-	CASSPNPTDTQYF	TGTGCCAGCAGCCCCAATCCGACAGATACGCAGTATTTT
-	TRBV7-9	12	TRBJ2-7	-	CASSPDYDEQYF	TGTGCCAGCAGCCCCGATTATGACGAGCAGTACTTC
-	TRBV5-5	15	TRBJ2-1	TRBD2	CASSPNLAVYNEQFF	TGTGCCAGCAGCCCCAACCTAGCGGTATACAATGAGCAGTTCTTC
-	TRBV10-3	15	TRBJ2-1	TRBD2	CATNELAGESNEQFF	TGTGCCACTAACGAGCTAGCGGGAGAGAGCAATGAGCAGTTCTTC
-	TRBV2	13	TRBJ2-1	-	CASWFSSYNEQFF	TGTGCCAGCTGGTTTAGCTCCTACAATGAGCAGTTCTTC
-	TRBV4-2	15	TRBJ2-7	TRBD2	CASSQGVAGAYEQYF	TGTGCCAGCAGCCAAGGGGTAGCGGGAGCATACGAGCAGTACTTC
few	TRBV4-1	16	TRBJ2-7	-	CASSNGGPGSSYEQYF	TGCGCCAGCAGCAATGGAGGGCCCGGCAGCTCCTACGAGCAGTACTTC
once	TRBV7-9	13	TRBJ1-1	-	CASSSPVGTEAFF	TGTGCCAGCAGCTCCCCGGTTGGGACTGAAGCTTTCTTT
-	TRBV30	14	TRBJ2-7	-	CAWNLVSVLDEQYF	TGTGCCTGGAATCTGGTTAGCGTATTAGACGAGCAGTACTTC
-	TRBV7-6	16	TRBJ2-3	-	CASSSMAGTSTDTQYF	TGTGCCAGCAGCTCAATGGCGGGTACTAGCACAGATACGCAGTATTTT
few	TRBV19	11	TRBJ1-2	-	CASSIGGTYHF	TGTGCCAGTAGTATTGGTGGGACCTACCATTTC
-	TRBV29-1	10	TRBJ2-3	-	CSVLRDTQYF	TGCAGCGTTCTCCGAGATACGCAGTATTTT
-	TRBV29-1	15	TRBJ2-2	TRBD2	CSAVSGRADTGELFF	TGCAGCGCAGTTAGCGGGAGGGCCGACACCGGGGAGCTGTTTTTT
-	TRBV27	15	TRBJ2-7	-	CASSPSPAGSYEQYF	TGTGCCAGCAGTCCCTCCCCGGCGGGGTCCTACGAGCAGTACTTC
-	TRBV5-6	14	TRBJ1-5	-	CASSFGTGHQPQHF	TGTGCCAGCAGCTTTGGAACGGGCCATCAGCCCCAGCATTTT
few	TRBV5-6	13	TRBJ1-2	-	CASSPGRNGGYTF	TGTGCCAGCAGCCCCGGACGAAACGGTGGCTACACCTTC
few	TRBV13	11	TRBJ2-2	-	CASSSSGELFF	TGTGCCAGCAGCTCTTCCGGGGAGCTGTTTTTT